One and the same sample provided the 15 T cell receptor beta chains below, sequenced in a study of diagnostic markers for celiac disease (TCRdb year 2020). The sample was run on an Illumina MiSeq. The reads went through TCRdb reprocessing, and each CDR3 protein sequence gets one entry with no DNA. This sample's records show around 7,500 distinct CDR3 sequences. Jointly, the top ten make up 5.5% to 7.5% of the sample. The source material was either unsorted cells or a sorted T cell fraction (not recorded which). These receptor sequences come from a human donor. This table probably holds off-target reads from a library built for another chain.

This clonotype is labeled medium-sized (0.01 to 0.1%) based on frequency. This sequence joins TRBV27 and TRBJ2-1; lacking DNA, the TRBD2 call made by TCRdb goes unchecked. There are 16 residues in the CDR3. Germline V gene data show CDR1 as MNHEY and CDR2 as SMNVEV (reference sequence). CDR3 protein: CASSRLGTSGRFEQFF.

V usage is TRBV7-2 and J usage is TRBJ2-3; the D gene TCRdb calls, TRBD1, cannot be checked with no DNA. Germline V gene sequence: CDR1 SGHTA, CDR2 FQGNSA. This CDR3 spans 15 amino acids. CDR3 region: CASSLQGARTDTQYF.

The V call is TRBV14, the J call TRBJ2-1; with no DNA, the TCRdb D assignment of TRBD1 cannot be verified. This CDR3 is built from 13 residues. Germline lookup yields CDR1 SGHDN and CDR2 FVKESK. The CDR3 reads CASSVIPNNEQFF.

The chain uses TRBV19 and TRBJ1-1; TCRdb indicates TRBD1, and absent DNA this call remains unverified. The length of the CDR3 is 15 residues. Germline V gene sequence: CDR1 LNHDA, CDR2 SQIVND (reference sequence). The CDR3 sequence is CASRDSGIGVTEAFF.

Measured by frequency, this clonotype is medium-sized. CDR3 in amino acids: CASSLDSGSPLHF. The chain joins TRBV7-3 to TRBJ1-6; TCRdb names TRBD1, which stays unverified in the absence of DNA. The CDR3 runs 13 residues. Germline CDR1 is SGHTA and CDR2 is FQGTGA.

Measured by frequency, this clonotype is medium-sized. The rearrangement joins TRBV10-3 to TRBJ2-3. The CDR3 sequence is 14 residues long. In germline, CDR1 is ENHRY, CDR2 SYGVKD. The CDR3 spells CAISEAGVTDTQYF.

This clonotype registers medium-sized by frequency. The rearrangement uses TRBV7-9 and TRBJ2-3; the TCRdb call, TRBD2, lacks DNA for checking. The length of the CDR3 is 17 residues. CDR1 SEHNR and CDR2 FQNEAQ come from the germline V gene (reference sequence). The CDR3 here is CASSPGLAGGPGDTQYF. Full variable domain (remainder filled in from reference TRBV7-9 and TRBJ2-3): DTGVSQNPRHKITKRGQNVTFRCDPISEHNRLYWYRQTLGQGPEFLTYFQNEAQLEKSRLLSDRFSAERPKGSFSTLEIQRTEQGDSAMYLCASSPGLAGGPGDTQYFGPGTRLTVL.

This chain links TRBV11-2 with TRBJ2-3; TCRdb outputs TRBD2, but without DNA this stays unchecked. The CDR3 totals 12 residues. Germline assignment: CDR1 SGHAT and CDR2 FQNNGV. This chain's CDR3 is CASSTAQGLKNF.

The J gene is TRBJ2-5, the V gene TRBV11-2. The V gene's germline CDR1 is SGHAT and CDR2 FQNNGV. This CDR3 comprises 17 residues. This CDR3 reads CASSLEGNGDGRETQYF.

The V gene is TRBV4-2, the J gene TRBJ2-7; checking the TCRdb D call of TRBD2 is not possible without DNA. The V gene's germline CDR1 is LGHNA and CDR2 YNFKEQ. The CDR3 sequence is 14 residues long. This CDR3 reads CASSLAGGRDEQYF.

V usage is TRBV5-4 and J usage is TRBJ2-1. The germline V gene has CDR1 SGHNT and CDR2 YYREEE (reference sequence). The CDR3 extends over 14 amino acids. This CDR3 reads CASSLDSRYYEQFF.

The chain joins TRBV18 to TRBJ1-2. Germline V gene lookup returns CDR1 KGHSH and CDR2 LQKENI. This CDR3 is 14 amino acids long. Here the CDR3 reads CASSRGYVNAGYTF. The full variable domain, in which reference TRBV18 and TRBJ1-2 provide the parts outside the CDR3, is NAGVMQNPRHLVRRRGQEARLRCSPMKGHSHVYWYRQLPEEGLKFMVYLQKENIIDESGMPKERFSAEFPKEGPSILRIQQVVRGDSAAYFCASSRGYVNAGYTFGSGTRLTVV.

The chain links TRBV29-1 to TRBJ2-1; TCRdb proposes TRBD2, but this gene call is untestable without DNA. The CDR3 covers 15 residues. CDR1 SQVTM and CDR2 ANQGSEA come from the germline V gene. CDR3 in amino acids: CSVDGSGFIYNEQFF.

This clonotype is identified as medium-sized from frequency. The J gene is TRBJ1-2, the V gene TRBV29-1. The CDR3 consists of 12 residues. From germline, CDR1 is SQVTM and CDR2 ANQGSEA. CDR3 residues: CSVENQLYGYTF.

The genes are TRBV6-2 or TRBV6-3 and TRBJ2-7; TCRdb designates TRBD1, a call that cannot be tested without DNA. This CDR3 contains 14 residues. Germline CDR1 is MNHEY and CDR2 is SVGEGT. CDR3: CASRDREVTYEQYF.